The clone carrying this T cell receptor beta chain was observed a handful of times. Its antigen is undetermined. One end of the junction varies from germline; a read error may be responsible. This sample stems from a study of CD8+CD57+ T cells in acquired aplastic anemia. Study as a whole: Mean yield of DNA from sorted CD4+ and CD8+ cells was roughly 3.1 ug.

CDR3 length: 22 residues. Germline V lookup: CDR1 SEHNR, CDR2 FQNEAQ (reference sequence). Patients chosen for sequencing had shown CD8+CD57+ cell expansion by flow cytometry. There was no therapy given to any patient before the blood sampling took place. Profiling that covered TCR beta VDJ and CDR3 relied on genomic DNA as its template. TCRdb recomputed calls from the reads with MiXCR, one row per CDR3 protein. The table lists 270,000 or so distinct CDR3 sequences, approximately 82% of them singletons. Notes on the study in general: Over 25 CD8+ CDR3 sequences occurred in both the patients and the controls. Controls did not differ significantly from patients in CD8+ Simpson's diversity.

V and J are TRBV7-9 and TRBJ2-3; D may be TRBD2 (9 bases). The specimen was sorted CD4+, CD8+, or CD8+CD57+ T cells (not recorded which) from PBMCs. This TCR derives from a human donor with aplastic anemia. The CDR3 loop is CDSSFQRSGGSDEDRDTDTQYF. DNA of the CDR3: TGTGACAGCAGCTTTCAAAGAAGCGGGGGGAGCGATGAGGACAGGGACACAGATACGCAGTATTTT.